Below are 13 T cell receptor beta chains sequenced from a single sample in a study of regulatory T cells in long-lasting Graves disease (TCRdb year 2021). The meaning of the sample's time point label: newly diagnosed GD, antithyroid drugs for less than 3 months. For both TCR sequencing and RNA sequencing, RNA was extracted from PBMCs in TRIzol. The library was generated by multiplex PCR. TCRdb lists the instrument as Illumina HiSeq 4000. iRepertoire HTBI primers and Arm-PCR amplification of CDR3 regions were used to construct TCR beta libraries. In TCRdb, the public reads were trimmed at Q25 with fastp and aligned with MiXCR, with productive beta chains retained. Every entry covers one CDR3 protein and lists the most common genes and DNA from its rows. This sample is represented by around 230,000 distinct CDR3 sequences; approximately 20% of them were singletons. Approximately 24% of the sample comes from the top ten.

The sequences come from peripheral blood mononuclear cells (PBMCs), collected at new diagnosis, from a patient treated with antithyroid drugs. These TCRs come from a female donor with Graves disease.

To note about this clonotype: At one end the junction does not follow the germline gene, possibly because of a read error. The chain employs TRBV11-3 and TRBJ1-3; D unresolved. Germline V CDR1 and CDR2: SGHNT, YENEEA. The CDR3 loop spans 11 amino acids. CDR3 coding DNA: TGTGCCAGCACCAAAGAGGGCACCATAAACTTT. Translating gives CASTKEGTINF.

This clonotype was recorded at least ten times. V gene TRBV29-1 combines with J gene TRBJ2-3; 9 nucleotides align to TRBD2. V shed 4 bases and J 2 bases; nucleotides not matched to a gene: 4. Germline CDR1 SQVTM, CDR2 ANQGSEA. This CDR3 spans 14 amino acids. The CDR3 region is CSVVAGGSTDTQYF. The CDR3, as DNA: TGCAGCGTTGTGGCGGGAGGGTCCACAGATACGCAGTATTTT.

This chain connects TRBV6-2 or TRBV6-3 to TRBJ2-7; D remains unclear. The CDR3 runs 12 residues. V lost 7 bases, J lost 5 bases, and 12 bases lay in between. CDR1 and CDR2 (germline): MNHEY, SVGEGT. CDR3 loop: CASKSPDHEQYF. The CDR3 DNA reads TGTGCCAGCAAGAGCCCGGACCACGAGCAGTACTTC.

The genes are TRBV15 and TRBJ2-1; D tentatively fits TRBD1 or TRBD2 (6 bases each). CDR3 size: 15 residues. V lost 1 base, J lost 5 bases, and 12 bases lay in between. Per germline, CDR1 LNHNV and CDR2 YYDKDF (reference sequence). For the CDR3, the DNA is TGTGCCACCAGCAGAGTAGGGGGGAGCAACAATGAGCAGTTCTTC. The encoded protein is CATSRVGGSNNEQFF.

At least ten counts were recorded for this clonotype. J is TRBJ1-2 and V is TRBV25-1; 10 positions agree with TRBD1. This CDR3 is built from 16 residues. The ends lost 2 bases at V and 5 bases at J; junction bases unmatched: 8. Germline V gene data show CDR1 as MGHDK and CDR2 as SYGVNS. CDR3 DNA sequence: TGTGCCAGCAGTGAAGGGACAGGGGCGAAATATTATGGCTACACCTTC. Translation: CASSEGTGAKYYGYTF.

On this clonotype: A far larger clone is off by one base, so a read error is likely. This chain connects TRBV27 to TRBJ2-5, with D perhaps being TRBD1 or TRBD2 (7 bases each). The CDR3 loop spans 15 amino acids. V lost 5 bases, J lost 6 bases, and 19 bases lay in between. Germline V CDR1 and CDR2: MNHEY, SMNVEV (reference sequence). CDR3 in amino acids: CASSDSARGGKTQYF. CDR3 DNA sequence: TGTGCCAGCAGTGATTCTGCCAGGGGGGGGAAGACCCAGTACTTC.

There are many counts of this clonotype. The chain employs TRBV30 and TRBJ1-4; the D gene is possibly TRBD1 (6 bases). CDR3 length: 15 amino acids. V gave up 2 bases and J gave up 10 bases, with 20 bases separating them. From germline, CDR1 is GTSNPN and CDR2 SVGIG (reference sequence). The CDR3 loop is CAWSTIHRDGGKLFF. CDR3 sequence (DNA): TGTGCCTGGAGTACAATTCACAGGGACGGTGGAAAACTGTTTTTT.

This clonotype was observed a single time. The chain joins TRBV11-2 to TRBJ2-1; 10 bases agree with TRBD2. The junction had 10 bases not matched to a gene; V was cut back by 1 base and J by 7 bases. The CDR3 consists of 17 residues. CDR1 and CDR2 from the germline V gene are SGHAT and FQNNGV. The CDR3 bases are TGTGCCAGCAGCTTAGTACGGTCTAGCGGGAGAGGTAATGAGCAGTTCTTC. Translated: CASSLVRSSGRGNEQFF.

The CDR3 reads CASSPRGSHQPQHF. Here the CDR3 DNA reads TGTGCCAGTAGCCCCAGGGGGAGCCATCAGCCCCAGCATTTT. The chain joins TRBV19 to TRBJ1-5, with 7 bases fitting TRBD1. CDR3 length: 14 amino acids. V lost 6 bases, J lost 5 bases, and 7 bases stayed unmatched. Looked up from germline, CDR1 is LNHDA and CDR2 is SQIVND (reference sequence).

The chain links TRBV6-5 to TRBJ2-7; 10 bases line up with TRBD1. Germline lookup yields CDR1 MNHEY and CDR2 SVGAGI. The ends lost 2 bases at V and 7 bases at J; junction bases unmatched: 5. The CDR3 spans 14 residues. CDR3 coding DNA: TGTGCCAGCAGTTACGGGACAGGGGTCGAGGAGCAGTACTTC. Translated: CASSYGTGVEEQYF.

This clonotype has a handful of counts. A much larger clone lies a single base off, so this may be a read error. This chain uses TRBV2 with TRBJ1-4, with D tentatively TRBD1 (5 bases). CDR1 SNHLY and CDR2 FYNNEI come from the germline V gene. This CDR3 is built from 12 residues. V was shortened by 10 bases and J by 8 bases, with 14 bases between the two germline ends. CDR3 nucleotides: TGTGCCACCGCCTTAGAGGGGGAAAAACTGTTTTTT. Its translation is CATALEGEKLFF.

The chain has TRBV12-5 and TRBJ2-5; 9 nucleotides agree with TRBD1. The V gene end was trimmed by 6 bases and the J gene end by 5 bases; junction bases not matched to a gene: 4. CDR1 is LGHNT and CDR2 is FRNRAP in the germline V gene. The CDR3 contains 13 residues. The CDR3 bases are TGTGCTAGTGGCCTCGGGACAGGGGAGACCCAGTACTTC. This codes for CASGLGTGETQYF.

The rearrangement joins TRBV3-1 to TRBJ2-2; 7 bases are a match to TRBD1. Germline V lookup: CDR1 LGHDT, CDR2 YNNKEL (reference sequence). The CDR3 is 15 amino acids. Unmatched junction bases numbered 5, after V lost 2 bases and J lost 5 bases. CDR3 amino acids: CASSQRTGRTGELFF. As DNA, the CDR3 is TGTGCCAGCAGCCAACGGACAGGTCGAACCGGGGAGCTGTTTTTT.